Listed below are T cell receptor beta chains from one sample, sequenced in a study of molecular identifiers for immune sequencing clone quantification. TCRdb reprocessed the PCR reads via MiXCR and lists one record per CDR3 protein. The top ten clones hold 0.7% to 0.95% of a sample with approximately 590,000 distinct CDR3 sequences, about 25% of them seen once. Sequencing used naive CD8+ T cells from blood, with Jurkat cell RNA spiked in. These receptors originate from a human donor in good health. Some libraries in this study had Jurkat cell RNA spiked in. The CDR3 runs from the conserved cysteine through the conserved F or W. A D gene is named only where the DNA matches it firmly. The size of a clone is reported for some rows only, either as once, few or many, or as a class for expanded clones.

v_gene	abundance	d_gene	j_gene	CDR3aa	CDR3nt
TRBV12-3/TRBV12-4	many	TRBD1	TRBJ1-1	CASSTGQGNTEAFF	TGTGCCAGCAGTACCGGACAGGGGAACACTGAAGCTTTCTTT
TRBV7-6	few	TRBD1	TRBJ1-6	CASSSRQGINSPLHF	TGTGCCAGCAGCTCGAGACAGGGTATTAATTCACCCCTCCACTTT
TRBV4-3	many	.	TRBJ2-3	CASSQDRTSVTDTQYF	TGCGCCAGCAGCCAAGATAGAACCTCTGTCACAGATACGCAGTATTTT
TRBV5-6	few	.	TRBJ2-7	CASSVWGGGEQYF	TGTGCCAGCAGCGTATGGGGAGGGGGCGAGCAGTACTTC
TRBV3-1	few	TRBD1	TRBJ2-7	CASSHIPGQGLSYEQYF	TGTGCCAGCAGCCACATCCCGGGACAGGGGCTTTCCTACGAGCAGTACTTC
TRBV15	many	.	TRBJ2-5	CATSSITETQYF	TGTGCCACCAGCAGCATAACAGAGACCCAGTACTTC
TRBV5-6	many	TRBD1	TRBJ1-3	CASSGQGFSGNTIYF	TGTGCCAGCAGCGGACAGGGGTTTTCTGGAAACACCATATATTTT
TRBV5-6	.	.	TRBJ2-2	CASSLRTINTGEPFF	TGTGCCAGCAGCCTGAGGACTATTAACACCGGGGAGCCGTTTTTT
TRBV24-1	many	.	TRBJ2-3	CATSSDTGTQYF	TGTGCCACCAGCAGTGATACGGGTACGCAGTATTTT
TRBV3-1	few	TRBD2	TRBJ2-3	CASSQDPSGFLTDTQYF	TGTGCCAGCAGCCAAGATCCTAGCGGCTTCCTCACAGATACGCAGTATTTT
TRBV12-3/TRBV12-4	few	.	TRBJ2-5	CASSLRDGPETQYF	TGTGCCAGCAGTTTGAGGGACGGTCCAGAGACCCAGTACTTC
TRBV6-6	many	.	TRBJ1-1	CASSYGSLNTEAFF	TGTGCCAGCAGTTACGGGAGTCTGAACACTGAAGCTTTCTTT
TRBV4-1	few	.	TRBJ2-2	CASSQDPGPGELFF	TGCGCCAGCAGCCAAGATCCTGGTCCCGGGGAGCTGTTTTTT
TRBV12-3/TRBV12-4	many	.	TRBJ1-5	CASSPDSNNQPQHF	TGTGCCAGCAGCCCTGACAGCAATAATCAGCCCCAGCATTTT
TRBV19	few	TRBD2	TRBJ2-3	CASSNIAGVTDTQYF	TGTGCCAGTAGTAATATAGCGGGAGTGACAGATACGCAGTATTTT
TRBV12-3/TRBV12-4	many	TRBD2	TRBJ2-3	CASRGDYSTDTQYF	TGTGCCAGCAGGGGGGACTACAGCACAGATACGCAGTATTTT
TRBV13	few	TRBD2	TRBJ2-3	CASSPGLAETDTQYF	TGTGCCAGCAGCCCAGGACTAGCGGAAACAGATACGCAGTATTTT
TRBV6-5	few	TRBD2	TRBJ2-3	CASSGSAGVRDTQYF	TGTGCCAGCTCCGGGAGCGCGGGAGTCCGAGATACGCAGTATTTT
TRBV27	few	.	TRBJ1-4	CASSPKTAAEKLFF	TGTGCCAGCAGTCCTAAAACGGCAGCCGAAAAACTGTTTTTT
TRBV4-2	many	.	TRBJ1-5	CASSQEDGSNQPQHF	TGTGCCAGCAGCCAAGAGGACGGTAGCAATCAGCCCCAGCATTTT
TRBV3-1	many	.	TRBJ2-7	CASSQEGSSYEQYF	TGTGCCAGCAGCCAAGAGGGCAGCTCCTACGAGCAGTACTTC
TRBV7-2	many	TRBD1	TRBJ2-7	CASSQLQGLSYEQYF	TGTGCCAGCAGCCAGTTACAGGGGCTCTCCTACGAGCAGTACTTC